Presented here are 20 T cell receptor beta chains from one specimen sequenced in a study of PD-1 blockade in classical Hodgkin lymphoma. Each and every patient relapsed after autologous stem cell transplantation, and patients got differing brentuximab vedotin exposure. The study purified CD4+ T cells from thawed PBMCs using magnetic negative selection. Repertoires were generated with immunoSEQ multiplex PCR, while TCRdb's copy carries only in-frame clones and drops some. The table has approximately 6,300 clones, around four fifths seen once. The material was CD4+ T cells from blood, obtained at baseline. The receptors were gathered from a human donor with classical Hodgkin lymphoma.

The rearrangement uses TRBV5-5 and TRBJ1-4; D gene ambiguous. The germline CDR1 and CDR2 sequences are SGHKS and YYEKEE (reference sequence). With 5 bases removed from V and 0 bases from J, the gap between germline ends came to 14 bases. CDR3 length: 16 residues. CDR3 region: CASRTGHLATNEKLFF. DNA of the CDR3: TGTGCCAGCAGGACTGGGCATCTTGCAACTAATGAAAAACTGTTTTTT.

This clone is a singleton in its sample. The genes are TRBV18 and TRBJ2-3, with unresolved D. V shed 3 bases and J shed 2 bases, with 12 bases lying between them. This CDR3 has 15 residues. Per the germline V gene, CDR1 is KGHSH and CDR2 is LQKENI. Here the CDR3 DNA reads TGTGCCAGCTCACCCTTATCGATTGCCACAGATACGCAGTATTTT. This translates into CASSPLSIATDTQYF. The entire variable domain, with the rest obtained from reference TRBV18 and TRBJ2-3, is as follows: NAGVMQNPRHLVRRRGQEARLRCSPMKGHSHVYWYRQLPEEGLKFMVYLQKENIIDESGMPKERFSAEFPKEGPSILRIQQVVRGDSAAYFCASSPLSIATDTQYFGPGTRLTVL.

The chain carries TRBV5-4 and TRBJ2-5; D might be TRBD1 (6 bases). This CDR3 comprises 13 residues. Germline V lookup: CDR1 SGHNT, CDR2 YYREEE (reference sequence). Trimming cost V 4 bases and J 1 base, with 8 bases left between them. The CDR3 sequence is CASSVTGQETQYF. CDR3 nucleotides: TGTGCCAGCAGCGTGACAGGCCAAGAGACCCAGTACTTC.

The chain links TRBV11-2 to TRBJ2-2; D is undetermined. The CDR3 contains 13 residues. From germline, CDR1 is SGHAT and CDR2 FQNNGV. The V gene lost 0 bases and the J gene lost 6 bases, with 5 bases spanning the gap. The DNA of the CDR3 is TGTGCCAGCAGCTTAGAGGGTGCCGGGGAGCTGTTTTTT. This encodes CASSLEGAGELFF.

Only a few counts were recorded for this clone. CDR3: CASSLNSDQPQHF. In DNA, the CDR3 is TGTGCCAGCAGCCTTAATTCCGATCAGCCCCAGCATTTT. The rearrangement links TRBV7-9 to TRBJ1-5; unclear D gene. V was cut by 5 bases and J by 5 bases, with 10 bases left in between. CDR1 and CDR2 from the germline V gene are SEHNR and FQNEAQ (reference sequence). The CDR3 extends over 13 amino acids.

The V gene is TRBV19, the J gene TRBJ1-2; TRBD1 matches 7 bases. Looked up from germline, CDR1 is LNHDA and CDR2 is SQIVND (reference sequence). The junction had 10 bases not matched to a gene; V was cut back by 3 bases and J by 3 bases. The CDR3 runs to 16 residues. The CDR3 region has the DNA TGTGCCAGTAGTATTGGGCGGACAGGTTCGCACTATGGCTACACCTTC. As protein: CASSIGRTGSHYGYTF.

The rearrangement uses TRBV15 and TRBJ1-3; the match to TRBD1 covers 7 bases. The V segment lost 4 bases and the J segment 4 bases; nucleotides outside the gene matches: 7. Per the germline V gene, CDR1 is LNHNV and CDR2 is YYDKDF (reference sequence). This CDR3 contains 15 residues. This chain's CDR3 is CATSTRQGAGNTIYF. The CDR3 nucleotides are TGTGCCACCAGCACAAGACAGGGTGCCGGAAACACCATATATTTT.

V is TRBV5-5 and J is TRBJ1-3; no firm D call. Per germline, CDR1 SGHKS and CDR2 YYEKEE (reference sequence). V dropped 8 bases and J dropped 16 bases, with 10 bases sitting between them. The length of the CDR3 is 8 residues. For the CDR3, the DNA is TGTGCCAGGACGGCTGCGTATTTT. It translates to CARTAAYF.

The V and J genes are TRBV11-2 and TRBJ1-2; D is possibly TRBD1 (5 bases). Deletions cut 4 bases from V and 4 bases from J, with 13 bases between. There are 14 residues in the CDR3. Germline V CDR1 and CDR2: SGHAT, FQNNGV. The CDR3 loop is CASSSWTSPYGYTF. The CDR3 coding sequence is TGTGCCAGCAGCTCTTGGACATCGCCCTATGGCTACACCTTC.

This clone qualifies as large. The J gene is TRBJ1-1, the V gene TRBV5-1, with D uncertain. The V gene lost 1 base and the J gene lost 3 bases, with 13 bases spanning the gap. CDR3 length: 15 residues. Germline values: CDR1 SGHRS, CDR2 YFSETQ. The CDR3 DNA follows: TGCGCCAGCAGCTTGCTTAATCAGCCAGACACTGAAGCTTTCTTT. Translation: CASSLLNQPDTEAFF.

This clone was seen a single time. V and J are TRBV7-2 and TRBJ2-3; 10 bases match TRBD2. Unmatched junction bases numbered 7, after V lost 4 bases and J lost 0 bases. Germline V lookup: CDR1 SGHTA, CDR2 FQGNSA. The CDR3 consists of 17 residues. The CDR3 sequence: CASSSRAGGLSTDTQYF. The CDR3 nucleotides are TGTGCCAGCAGCTCTAGAGCGGGGGGGCTTAGCACAGATACGCAGTATTTT.

This chain connects TRBV9 to TRBJ1-1; D not certain. V dropped 0 bases and J dropped 1 base, with 10 bases sitting between them. CDR3 length equals 15 residues. Germline-derived CDR1 and CDR2 are SGDLS and YYNGEE. The CDR3 DNA reads as TGTGCCAGCAGCGTAGGTCCAGACACGAACACTGAAGCTTTCTTT. Translated: CASSVGPDTNTEAFF.

The chain recombines TRBV29-1 with TRBJ2-7; TRBD1 or TRBD2 may be the D gene (6 bases each). The CDR3 runs 14 residues. The germline V gene encodes CDR1 SQVTM and CDR2 ANQGSEA. V shed 3 bases and J shed 5 bases, with 17 bases lying between them. The CDR3 DNA reads as TGCAGCGTTGAGGTTCCGGGGGCCCTCCACGAGCAGTACTTC. Protein: CSVEVPGALHEQYF.

The chain joins TRBV29-1 to TRBJ1-1, with 10 bases fitting TRBD1. Germline CDR1 SQVTM, CDR2 ANQGSEA. This CDR3 contains 14 residues. With 3 bases clipped from V and 3 bases from J, the junction kept 4 bases outside the gene matches. As DNA, the CDR3 is TGCAGCGTTGACCGGACAGGGGGAGACACTGAAGCTTTCTTT. Translated: CSVDRTGGDTEAFF.

The chain carries TRBV20-1 and TRBJ1-6, with D possibly matching TRBD1 (6 bases). The germline V gene has CDR1 DFQATT and CDR2 SNEGSKA (reference sequence). This CDR3 has 10 residues. V was trimmed by 5 bases and J by 19 bases, leaving 15 bases between them. CDR3 nucleotide sequence: TGCAGTGCTCCCCTGCGGGGACAACACTTT. It yields the protein CSAPLRGQHF.

The V and J genes are TRBV7-3 and TRBJ2-7; 8 positions agree with TRBD2. The CDR3 length is 15 residues. Germline CDR1 is SGHTA and CDR2 is FQGTGA. V trimming: 1 base; J trimming: 1 base; junction bases outside the gene matches: 3. This CDR3 reads CASSLNGGVSYEQYF. The CDR3 DNA reads TGTGCCAGCAGCTTAAACGGGGGGGTGTCCTACGAGCAGTACTTC.

The chain couples TRBV4-3 to TRBJ2-3; maybe TRBD2 (7 bases). The V gene's germline CDR1 is LGHNA and CDR2 YSLEER. The length of the CDR3 is 16 residues. Trimming removed 4 bases from V and 2 bases from J, with 16 bases in between. The chain's CDR3 is CASSLGGGAFTDTQYF. The DNA for the CDR3 is TGCGCCAGCAGCCTCGGAGGGGGGGCTTTCACAGATACGCAGTATTTT.

J is TRBJ1-5 and V is TRBV6-1; 9 positions agree with TRBD1. The CDR3 sequence is 17 residues long. CDR1 is MNHNS, CDR2 SASEGT, per germline. The V gene end was trimmed by 1 base and the J gene end by 0 bases; junction bases not matched to a gene: 4. The CDR3 here is CASSEVDRGHSNQPQHF. In DNA form, the CDR3 reads TGTGCCAGCAGTGAAGTGGACAGGGGACATAGCAATCAGCCCCAGCATTTT.

The CDR3 loop reads CAWSGGGLYQETQYF. In DNA form, the CDR3 reads TGTGCCTGGAGTGGGGGGGGACTCTACCAAGAGACCCAGTACTTC. This chain uses TRBV30 with TRBJ2-5; TRBD2 aligns across 7 bases. This CDR3 spans 15 amino acids. The germline V gene encodes CDR1 GTSNPN and CDR2 SVGIG (reference sequence). V lost 1 base and J lost 0; bases outside the gene matches: 5.

This clone showed up just once. The gene calls are TRBV11-1 and TRBJ2-2; D is possibly TRBD2 (6 bases). The CDR3 loop spans 16 amino acids. Trimming stripped 5 bases from V and 5 bases from J, with 18 bases between. Germline CDR1 reads SGHAT; CDR2 reads FQDESV (reference sequence). This chain's CDR3 is CASSTRGPSGTGELFF. In DNA, the CDR3 is TGTGCCAGCAGCACCCGCGGCCCAAGCGGGACCGGGGAGCTGTTTTTT.